This record covers a single T cell receptor beta chain. The antigen remains undetermined. Using immunoSEQ multiplex PCR, the repertoire was profiled, and TCRdb retains in-frame clones only, with some absent. The sample holds about 95,000 clones, 75% to 90% seen once. CDR3 length equals 15 residues. Germline V CDR1 and CDR2: SGHRS, YFSETQ. V shed 2 bases, J shed 5 bases, and the junction held 4 bases outside the gene matches. These data originate in a study of radiotherapy plus CTLA-4 blockade in lung cancer. Whole-study context: Disease control reached more than 25%, with objective responses in approximately 17%. Regarding the study as a whole: Peripheral blood showed expansion of tumor-derived TCR clones after radiotherapy and ipilimumab.

Chemo-refractory metastatic non-small-cell lung cancer patients were treated with focal radiation plus CTLA-4 blockade with ipilimumab. The source was peripheral blood, collected from a patient treated with radiotherapy plus ipilimumab. The TCR comes from a human donor with non-small cell lung cancer who had a partial response to radiotherapy plus ipilimumab. This chain connects TRBV5-1 to TRBJ1-4, with 9 bases fitting TRBD1. The CDR3 DNA reads as TGCGCCAGCAGCTTTGACAGGGGGAGGAATGAAAAACTGTTTTTT. It specifies CASSFDRGRNEKLFF.